The 29 T cell receptor beta chains below come from one sample, sequenced in a study of a mutant IDH1 vaccine in newly diagnosed glioma. Documented time point: week 35, safety follow-up. Every vaccine dose comprised 300 ug of mutant IDH1 20-mer peptide plus topical imiquimod. Assay used: immunoSEQ multiplex PCR; TCRdb lists only in-frame clones, some missing. The table records 70,000 or so clones, approximately 86% of them present only once. These TCRs are of unknown antigen specificity. The starting material was PBMCs, obtained from a glioma patient whose treatment included an IDH1 peptide vaccine. These receptors were obtained from a man aged 30 to 39 with glioma.

The V gene is TRBV5-4, the J gene TRBJ1-1, with D possibly TRBD1 on 5 matching bases. Germline V gene lookup returns CDR1 SGHNT and CDR2 YYREEE (reference sequence). This CDR3 comprises 14 residues. V was clipped by 3 bases and J by 5 bases, with 14 bases between them. CDR3 coding DNA: TGTGCCAGCAGCTCGCAGGGTCAGAGTACTGAAGCTTTCTTT. It is translated as CASSSQGQSTEAFF.

This clone was counted between two and nine times. The J gene is TRBJ1-3, the V gene TRBV9; unclear D gene. V lost 0 bases, J lost 8 bases, and 9 bases lay in between. Germline-derived CDR1 and CDR2 are SGDLS and YYNGEE. The length of the CDR3 is 13 residues. Here the CDR3 reads CASSVEGFDTIYF. The CDR3 region has the DNA TGTGCCAGCAGCGTAGAAGGGTTTGACACCATATATTTT.

To note about this clone: One end of the junction varies from germline; a read error may be responsible. The chain has TRBV12-5 and TRBJ1-2; D uncertain. The length of the CDR3 is 11 residues. The germline gives CDR1 LGHNT, CDR2 FRNRAP. CDR3 DNA: TGTACTAGTGGTTTGAACTATGGCTACACCTTC. This gives the protein CTSGLNYGYTF. Looking up the rest from reference TRBV12-5 and TRBJ1-2 gives the full variable domain: DARVTQTPRHKVTEMGQEVTMRCQPILGHNTVFWYRQTMMQGLELLAYFRNRAPLDDSGMPKDRFSAEMPDATLATLKIQPSEPRDSAVYFCTSGLNYGYTFGSGTRLTVV.

The V call is TRBV2, the J call TRBJ2-1; possibly TRBD2 for D (6 bases). The CDR3 length is 15 residues. The germline V and J ends were trimmed by 2 bases and 4 bases, with 12 bases remaining between them. The germline CDR1 and CDR2 sequences are SNHLY and FYNNEI. The CDR3 region has the DNA TGTGCCAGCAGTGAATCGGACTACGGATACAATGAGCAGTTCTTC. This gives the protein CASSESDYGYNEQFF.

The gene calls are TRBV6-5 and TRBJ2-7; no definite D call. Germline V gene lookup returns CDR1 MNHEY and CDR2 SVGAGI. This CDR3 is 14 amino acids long. V dropped 4 bases and J dropped 2 bases, with 12 bases sitting between them. The DNA of the CDR3 is TGTGCCAGCAGTTCAGCTCATAATCCCTACGAGCAGTACTTC. It codes for CASSSAHNPYEQYF.

The CDR3 coding sequence is TGTGCCAGCTCACGCGAGGGGGCCGGGGAGCAGTACTTC. Protein product: CASSREGAGEQYF. The rearrangement uses TRBV18 and TRBJ2-7; the match to TRBD1 covers 7 bases. J lost 7 bases, V lost 4 bases, and 7 bases had no gene match. In germline, CDR1 is KGHSH, CDR2 LQKENI. The CDR3 contains 13 residues.

V and J are TRBV6-1 and TRBJ1-2, with D perhaps matching TRBD1 (5 bases). Germline V gene data show CDR1 as MNHNS and CDR2 as SASEGT. This CDR3 comprises 16 residues. V was cut by 4 bases and J by 3 bases, with 18 bases left in between. This chain's CDR3 is CASSAWGEESDYGYTF. CDR3 sequence (DNA): TGTGCCAGCAGTGCCTGGGGGGAAGAGTCGGACTATGGCTACACCTTC.

The chain links TRBV18 to TRBJ2-7, with 7 bases fitting TRBD1. With 3 bases clipped from V and 6 bases from J, the junction kept 8 bases outside the gene matches. The length of the CDR3 is 14 residues. Germline CDR1 is KGHSH and CDR2 is LQKENI. This chain's CDR3 is CASSPRTGPGEQYF. The DNA of the CDR3 is TGTGCCAGCTCACCGAGGACAGGACCCGGCGAGCAGTACTTC.

This chain connects TRBV28 to TRBJ2-1; 16 positions match TRBD2. From germline, CDR1 is MDHEN and CDR2 SYDVKM. This CDR3 is 15 amino acids long. Trimming cost V 6 bases and J 15 bases; bases outside gene matches: 11. Here the CDR3 reads CASSTPGTSGGGLFF. Here the CDR3 DNA reads TGTGCCAGCAGCACCCCCGGGACTAGCGGGGGGGGTCTGTTCTTC.

This clone was counted only a few times. The chain combines TRBV27 with TRBJ1-1, with D tentatively TRBD1 (5 bases). In germline, CDR1 is MNHEY, CDR2 SMNVEV (reference sequence). The CDR3 length is 15 residues. Trimming pared 8 bases from V and 2 bases from J, leaving 18 bases between. CDR3 protein: CASYEKVGDNTEAFF. In nucleotides, the CDR3 is TGTGCCAGCTACGAAAAGGTAGGGGACAACACTGAAGCTTTCTTT.

This chain uses TRBV7-2 with TRBJ1-2; tentative D call: TRBD1 (5 bases). Between the trimmed V and J ends, which lost 5 bases and 2 bases, there was a span of 24 bases. Germline V gives CDR1 SGHTA, CDR2 FQGNSA. This CDR3 spans 18 amino acids. The CDR3 loop reads CASSDSKGLSFENYGYTF. The CDR3 coding sequence is TGTGCCAGCAGCGATTCAAAGGGACTTTCCTTTGAGAACTATGGCTACACCTTC.

V gene TRBV4-2 combines with J gene TRBJ2-7; D ambiguous. The ends were cut back, 0 bases at V and 1 base at J, with 7 bases in the middle. The CDR3 contains 14 residues. The germline V gene has CDR1 LGHNA and CDR2 YNFKEQ. The chain's CDR3 is CASSQEPRSYEQYF. In DNA form, the CDR3 reads TGTGCCAGCAGCCAAGAACCCAGGTCCTACGAGCAGTACTTC.

This clone appeared once. The V call is TRBV6-5, the J call TRBJ1-6; D is unresolved. Germline V gene sequence: CDR1 MNHEY, CDR2 SVGAGI. The V end lost 5 bases, the J end lost 7 bases, and 9 bases lay between the germline ends. This CDR3 is built from 13 residues. The CDR3 nucleotides are TGTGCCAGCAGTCCCAGTTTCAATTCACCCCTCCACTTT. Protein: CASSPSFNSPLHF.

V and J are TRBV5-1 and TRBJ1-4; D is unclear. Germline V gives CDR1 SGHRS, CDR2 YFSETQ. This CDR3 region has 15 residues. Trimming removed 8 bases at V and 8 bases at J, with 22 bases between. The CDR3 coding sequence is TGCGCCAGTAACCGAATTGGAGGTTCGGGGGAAAAACTGTTTTTT. It codes for CASNRIGGSGEKLFF.

CDR3 residues: CASSLSGGFANEQFF. The CDR3 DNA reads as TGTGCCAGCAGCTTGAGCGGGGGGTTTGCAAATGAGCAGTTCTTC. This sequence joins TRBV7-3 and TRBJ2-1; 9 bases align to TRBD2. Losses at the gene ends were 3 bases for V and 7 bases for J; bases not matched to a gene: 7. The germline V gene has CDR1 SGHTA and CDR2 FQGTGA. The CDR3 spans 15 residues.

This chain connects TRBV28 to TRBJ1-1, with D maybe TRBD1 (6 bases). Trimming cost V 3 bases and J 7 bases, with 18 bases left between them. Germline CDR1 reads MDHEN; CDR2 reads SYDVKM. This CDR3 has 15 residues. The CDR3 protein is CASSFVGGPEYEAFF. The DNA of the CDR3 is TGTGCCAGCAGTTTTGTGGGGGGGCCCGAATATGAAGCTTTCTTT.

This sequence joins TRBV7-8 and TRBJ2-1, with D possibly matching TRBD1 (7 bases). This CDR3 region has 16 residues. V was clipped by 4 bases and J by 6 bases, with 19 bases between them. Germline CDR1 reads SGHVS; CDR2 reads FQNEAQ. CDR3 nucleotides: TGTGCCAGCAGCTCCCCCAGGGGGGTGCGATCCAATGAGCAGTTCTTC. This translates into CASSSPRGVRSNEQFF.

Written as DNA, the CDR3 is TGTGCCAGCAGTATGGGCGGGAGGGCCTACAATGAGCAGTTCTTC. Translating gives CASSMGGRAYNEQFF. The chain employs TRBV27 and TRBJ2-1; TRBD2 agrees at 9 bases. The trim removed 5 bases at V and 2 bases at J, leaving 4 bases unmatched. The germline V gene has CDR1 MNHEY and CDR2 SMNVEV (reference sequence). This CDR3 contains 15 residues.

This chain links TRBV18 with TRBJ1-1; TRBD1 aligns across 9 bases. From germline, CDR1 is KGHSH and CDR2 LQKENI. With V trimmed by 8 bases and J by 1 base, 2 bases remained unmatched. The CDR3 contains 13 residues. The CDR3: CASIQGANTEAFF. In nucleotides, the CDR3 is TGTGCCAGCATACAGGGGGCGAACACTGAAGCTTTCTTT.

The J gene is TRBJ1-6, the V gene TRBV9; TRBD1 aligns across 8 bases. Germline CDR1 and CDR2: SGDLS and YYNGEE. This CDR3 has 16 residues. V shed 3 bases and J 7 bases; nucleotides not matched to a gene: 9. CDR3 in amino acids: CASSAHQTGANSPLHF. As DNA, the CDR3 is TGTGCCAGCAGCGCACATCAGACAGGGGCGAATTCACCCCTCCACTTT. The variable domain in full, with the rest retrieved from reference TRBV9 and TRBJ1-6, is DSGVTQTPKHLITATGQRVTLRCSPRSGDLSVYWYQQSLDQGLQFLIQYYNGEERAKGNILERFSAQQFPDLHSELNLSSLELGDSALYFCASSAHQTGANSPLHFGNGTRLTVT.

The chain recombines TRBV27 with TRBJ1-5, with no clear D. Germline CDR1 reads MNHEY; CDR2 reads SMNVEV (reference sequence). Trimming stripped 7 bases from V and 6 bases from J, with 13 bases between. The CDR3 sequence is 13 residues long. In nucleotides, the CDR3 is TGTGCCAGCACACGGGTAATGGGTCAGCCCCAGCATTTT. Translating gives CASTRVMGQPQHF.

The chain recombines TRBV5-1 with TRBJ2-5; 10 nucleotides line up with TRBD2. This CDR3 is built from 18 residues. CDR1 SGHRS and CDR2 YFSETQ come from the germline V gene. V lost 4 bases and J lost 0; bases outside the gene matches: 12. CDR3 coding DNA: TGCGCCAGCAGCCTAGGACTAGCGGCAACTCCGTACCAAGAGACCCAGTACTTC. Its translation: CASSLGLAATPYQETQYF.

The J gene is TRBJ2-7, the V gene TRBV5-4, with D tentatively TRBD2 (5 bases). V shed 2 bases and J shed 7 bases, with 16 bases lying between them. Germline V gene data show CDR1 as SGHNT and CDR2 as YYREEE (reference sequence). The CDR3 runs 14 residues. As DNA, the CDR3 is TGTGCCAGCAGCTTTGAGGCGGGCTCTACTGAGCAGTACTTC. As protein: CASSFEAGSTEQYF. Based on the CDR3 plus reference TRBV5-4 and TRBJ2-7, the full variable domain is ETGVTQSPTHLIKTRGQQVTLRCSSQSGHNTVSWYQQALGQGPQFIFQYYREEENGRGNFPPRFSGLQFPNYSSELNVNALELDDSALYLCASSFEAGSTEQYFGPGTRLTVT.

The V and J genes are TRBV5-5 and TRBJ1-3; D remains ambiguous. Looked up from germline, CDR1 is SGHKS and CDR2 is YYEKEE (reference sequence). This CDR3 contains 13 residues. The germline V and J ends were trimmed by 1 base and 0 bases, with 2 bases remaining between them. The CDR3 DNA is TGTGCCAGCAGCTTGACCTCTGGAAACACCATATATTTT. This translates into CASSLTSGNTIYF.

This clone has just one count. The chain employs TRBV6-5 and TRBJ1-3, with D possibly TRBD1 on 6 matching bases. The CDR3 has 15 amino acids. Trimming cost V 7 bases and J 0 bases, with 13 bases left between them. Germline V gene lookup returns CDR1 MNHEY and CDR2 SVGAGI. The CDR3 reads CASTATGRSGNTIYF. The CDR3 DNA is TGTGCCAGCACTGCGACAGGCCGCTCTGGAAACACCATATATTTT.

This sequence joins TRBV4-1 and TRBJ2-7, with D hard to call. The CDR3 covers 15 residues. CDR1 and CDR2 (germline): MGHRA, YSYEKL. Trimming left V 1 base short and J 0 bases short, with 10 bases between. The chain's CDR3 is CASSQVALGSYEQYF. CDR3 in DNA: TGCGCCAGCAGCCAAGTAGCACTGGGCTCCTACGAGCAGTACTTC.

This clone has a single count. The DNA of the CDR3 is TGTGCCACCACGGGGGGCCCCACCTACGAGCAGTACTTC. Translation: CATTGGPTYEQYF. The chain couples TRBV28 to TRBJ2-7; D may be TRBD2 (7 bases). CDR3 size: 13 residues. Trimming cost V 10 bases and J 2 bases, with 15 bases left between them. Germline loops: CDR1 MDHEN, CDR2 SYDVKM.

This chain joins TRBV6-5 and TRBJ1-1; perhaps TRBD1 as D (5 bases). Deletions cut 5 bases from V and 3 bases from J, with 10 bases between. From germline, CDR1 is MNHEY and CDR2 SVGAGI. The CDR3 sequence is 13 residues long. Here the CDR3 reads CASSLSGDTEAFF. The CDR3 DNA sequence: TGTGCCAGCAGTCTCTCGGGGGACACTGAAGCTTTCTTT.

The chain uses TRBV30 and TRBJ1-4, with D possibly matching TRBD1 (5 bases). Germline assignment: CDR1 GTSNPN and CDR2 SVGIG (reference sequence). CDR3 length: 14 residues. Trimming left V 1 base short and J 8 bases short, with 14 bases between. Here the CDR3 DNA reads TGTGCCTGGAGTGCGGGACTGCGGGGGGAAAAACTGTTTTTT. This encodes CAWSAGLRGEKLFF.